The rows below give T cell receptor beta chains drawn from one sample of a study of CD8 T cells in Susac syndrome. A single record per CDR3 protein comes from TCRdb applying MiXCR to the immunoSEQ multiplex PCR reads. This sample has under 95,000 distinct CDR3 sequences, with around 93% found just once. Sequencing was performed on CD8+ T cells from PBMCs. The receptors shown here come from a human donor with Susac syndrome. CDR3s include the opening cysteine and the closing phenylalanine or tryptophan. D genes are given only for firm matches. Clone size appears in some rows only: once, few, many, or a class for an expanded clone.

J gene: TRBJ2-6
clone size: few
D gene: TRBD2
V gene: TRBV4-2
CDR3 protein: CASSQVLTSGNSGANVLTF
CDR3 DNA: TGTGCCAGCAGCCAAGTCCTGACTAGCGGGAACTCTGGGGCCAACGTCCTGACTTTC

J gene: TRBJ1-1
clone size: .
D gene: .
V gene: TRBV5-5
CDR3 protein: CASSLTQAGNTEAFF
CDR3 DNA: TGTGCCAGCAGCTTGACTCAGGCAGGGAACACTGAAGCTTTCTTT

J gene: TRBJ2-1
clone size: .
D gene: .
V gene: TRBV7-9
CDR3 protein: CASIRSGAGVANEQFF
CDR3 DNA: TGTGCCAGCATCAGATCTGGAGCAGGGGTCGCGAATGAGCAGTTCTTC

J gene: TRBJ2-7
clone size: .
D gene: TRBD2
V gene: TRBV20-1
CDR3 protein: CSAISGREYEQYF
CDR3 DNA: TGCAGTGCTATCAGCGGGAGGGAGTACGAGCAGTACTTC

J gene: TRBJ2-7
clone size: .
D gene: TRBD1
V gene: TRBV7-3
CDR3 protein: CASSPGQGKEQYF
CDR3 DNA: TGTGCCAGCAGCCCAGGACAGGGGAAAGAGCAGTACTTC

J gene: TRBJ2-5
clone size: .
D gene: TRBD1
V gene: TRBV4-1
CDR3 protein: CASSQDGTGLYQETQYF
CDR3 DNA: TGCGCCAGCAGCCAAGATGGGACAGGGCTGTACCAAGAGACCCAGTACTTC

J gene: TRBJ2-3
clone size: .
D gene: .
V gene: TRBV15
CDR3 protein: CATSRVPAGTSLGTQYF
CDR3 DNA: TGTGCCACCAGCAGAGTACCAGCCGGGACCTCCTTGGGTACGCAGTATTTT

J gene: TRBJ2-2
clone size: once
D gene: .
V gene: TRBV11-2
CDR3 protein: CASSTMTGELFF
CDR3 DNA: TGTGCCAGCAGCACAATGACCGGGGAGCTGTTTTTT

J gene: TRBJ1-5
clone size: .
D gene: .
V gene: TRBV7-2
CDR3 protein: CASSLDPHNQPQHF
CDR3 DNA: TGTGCCAGCAGCTTAGATCCGCACAACCAGCCCCAGCATTTT

J gene: TRBJ2-1
clone size: .
D gene: .
V gene: TRBV4-2
CDR3 protein: CASSQDGGNNEQFF
CDR3 DNA: TGTGCCAGCAGCCAAGATGGGGGCAACAATGAGCAGTTCTTC

J gene: TRBJ2-2
clone size: .
D gene: .
V gene: TRBV6-6
CDR3 protein: CATAREVGELFF
CDR3 DNA: TGTGCCACCGCCCGAGAGGTCGGGGAGCTGTTTTTT

J gene: TRBJ2-7
clone size: .
D gene: .
V gene: TRBV20-1
CDR3 protein: CSATYPGQGSGSSYEQYF
CDR3 DNA: TGCAGTGCTACCTACCCTGGACAGGGGAGCGGGAGTAGTTACGAGCAGTACTTC

J gene: TRBJ2-5
clone size: .
D gene: .
V gene: TRBV9
CDR3 protein: CASSSDSAKTQYF
CDR3 DNA: TGTGCCAGCAGCTCGGACAGCGCCAAGACCCAGTACTTC

J gene: TRBJ1-5
clone size: .
D gene: .
V gene: TRBV20-1
CDR3 protein: CSASLIGTTQPQHF
CDR3 DNA: TGCAGTGCTTCCTTAATCGGGACAACACAGCCCCAGCATTTT

J gene: TRBJ2-7
clone size: few
D gene: TRBD2
V gene: TRBV29-1
CDR3 protein: CSVPGLDLDEQYF
CDR3 DNA: TGCAGCGTGCCCGGACTAGATCTCGACGAGCAGTACTTC

J gene: TRBJ2-1
clone size: .
D gene: .
V gene: TRBV20-1
CDR3 protein: CSATLRGYQSEQFF
CDR3 DNA: TGCAGTGCTACTCTTAGAGGCTATCAGAGTGAGCAGTTCTTC

J gene: TRBJ2-7
clone size: .
D gene: .
V gene: TRBV2
CDR3 protein: CASRDYFGPYEQYF
CDR3 DNA: TGTGCCAGCAGGGACTATTTTGGGCCCTACGAGCAGTACTTC